Listed below are T cell receptor beta chains from one sample, sequenced in a study of blood T cell repertoires in COVID-19. Sequencing was performed with immunoSEQ multiplex PCR; in TCRdb, only in-frame clones are kept and a portion is missing. The sample records 95,000 to 100,000 clones, about 89% being singletons. Sequencing was performed on peripheral blood. Receptors were obtained from a man aged 50 to 59 with acute or convalescent COVID-19. Each CDR3 is given with its conserved first and last residue. A D gene is named only where the DNA matches it firmly. A row's size may be missing; if present it is once, few, many or a size class.

V gene: TRBV7-8
J gene: TRBJ1-5
clone size: -
D gene: -
CDR3 DNA: TGTGCCAGCAGCTTAGGCCGGGCAGGGGATCAGCCCCAGCATTTT
CDR3 protein: CASSLGRAGDQPQHF

V gene: TRBV9
J gene: TRBJ1-2
clone size: -
D gene: -
CDR3 DNA: TGTGCCAGCAGCGTAAACAATGGGCAGGGAGGTGGCTACACCTTC
CDR3 protein: CASSVNNGQGGGYTF

V gene: TRBV3-1/TRBV3-2
J gene: TRBJ2-7
clone size: -
D gene: TRBD1
CDR3 DNA: TGTGCCAGCACATCCCTTCTCGGGACAGGGATGAACGAGCAGTACTTC
CDR3 protein: CASTSLLGTGMNEQYF

V gene: TRBV10-3
J gene: TRBJ2-1
clone size: -
D gene: -
CDR3 DNA: TGTGCCATCAGTGACGGCGGGGAGAACTACAATGAGCAGTTCTTC
CDR3 protein: CAISDGGENYNEQFF

V gene: TRBV7-3
J gene: TRBJ2-2
clone size: -
D gene: -
CDR3 DNA: TGTGCCAGCAGTAGGACTGTCACCGGGGAGCTGTTTTTT
CDR3 protein: CASSRTVTGELFF

V gene: TRBV18
J gene: TRBJ2-1
clone size: -
D gene: -
CDR3 DNA: TGTGCCAGCTCACAAAGACAGACTGTCTACAATGAGCAGTTCTTC
CDR3 protein: CASSQRQTVYNEQFF

V gene: TRBV7-9
J gene: TRBJ2-5
clone size: -
D gene: -
CDR3 DNA: TGTGCCAGCAGCTCTACGGACAGTCTCCAGTACTTC
CDR3 protein: CASSSTDSLQYF

V gene: TRBV4-3
J gene: TRBJ1-5
clone size: few
D gene: -
CDR3 DNA: TGCGCCAGCAGCCTTACCAGGGTTAGCAATCAGCCCCAGCATTTT
CDR3 protein: CASSLTRVSNQPQHF

V gene: TRBV5-6
J gene: TRBJ1-5
clone size: -
D gene: -
CDR3 DNA: TGTGCCAGCAGCTTGTATACAACCTCTTCCAATCAGCCCCAGCATTTT
CDR3 protein: CASSLYTTSSNQPQHF

V gene: TRBV5-1
J gene: TRBJ2-5
clone size: -
D gene: TRBD2
CDR3 DNA: TGCGCCAGCAGCTTAGGCGGGGGACTTCAAGAGACCCAGTACTTC
CDR3 protein: CASSLGGGLQETQYF

V gene: TRBV6-1
J gene: TRBJ1-6
clone size: -
D gene: TRBD1
CDR3 DNA: TGTGCCAGCAGTGAATTGGGGGACAGACTTATCTCCTATAATTCACCCCTCCACTTT
CDR3 protein: CASSELGDRLISYNSPLHF

V gene: TRBV18
J gene: TRBJ2-3
clone size: -
D gene: TRBD1
CDR3 DNA: TGTGCCAGCTCGCCCCGGGACAGGGGTACAGATACGCAGTATTTT
CDR3 protein: CASSPRDRGTDTQYF

V gene: TRBV27
J gene: TRBJ1-2
clone size: -
D gene: -
CDR3 DNA: TGTGCCAGCCGTAACCAGGGACACTGGGGCTACACCTTC
CDR3 protein: CASRNQGHWGYTF

V gene: TRBV19
J gene: TRBJ1-1
clone size: once
D gene: -
CDR3 DNA: TGTGCCAGTACTCTGGGGGCGGGCACTGAAGCTTTCTTT
CDR3 protein: CASTLGAGTEAFF

V gene: TRBV7-9
J gene: TRBJ1-5
clone size: once
D gene: -
CDR3 DNA: TGTGCCAGCAGCTTAACAGGACAGAACAATCAGCCCCAGCATTTT
CDR3 protein: CASSLTGQNNQPQHF

V gene: TRBV6-5
J gene: TRBJ2-6
clone size: -
D gene: -
CDR3 DNA: TGTGCCAGCACAGCGGGACAGGCTGGGGCCAACGTCCTGACTTTC
CDR3 protein: CASTAGQAGANVLTF

V gene: TRBV7-9
J gene: TRBJ2-2
clone size: -
D gene: TRBD1
CDR3 DNA: TGTGCCAGCAGCTTCCCTTCCGGGACAGGGTGGAACACCGGGGAGCTGTTTTTT
CDR3 protein: CASSFPSGTGWNTGELFF

V gene: TRBV19
J gene: TRBJ1-3
clone size: -
D gene: TRBD1
CDR3 DNA: TGTGCCACTGTGTCAAGGACAGGGTCTGGAAACACCATATATTTT
CDR3 protein: CATVSRTGSGNTIYF

V gene: TRBV5-5
J gene: TRBJ1-2
clone size: -
D gene: -
CDR3 DNA: TGTGCCAGCAGCTTGGAATGGGGGCAGGACTATGGCTACACCTTC
CDR3 protein: CASSLEWGQDYGYTF

V gene: TRBV6-6
J gene: TRBJ2-6
clone size: -
D gene: -
CDR3 DNA: TGTGCCAGCAGCGGACAGCCCTCTGGGGCCAACGTCCTGACTTTC
CDR3 protein: CASSGQPSGANVLTF

V gene: TRBV18
J gene: TRBJ1-2
clone size: -
D gene: -
CDR3 DNA: TGTGCCAGCTCACCACCGAGTTGGGAAGGGACTGGCGGCTACACCTTC
CDR3 protein: CASSPPSWEGTGGYTF

V gene: TRBV3-1/TRBV3-2
J gene: TRBJ2-1
clone size: -
D gene: -
CDR3 DNA: TGTGCCAGCAGCCCCGGGAGTCCTCTCGCCGACAATGAGCAGTTCTTC
CDR3 protein: CASSPGSPLADNEQFF

V gene: TRBV5-6
J gene: TRBJ1-1
clone size: few
D gene: TRBD1
CDR3 DNA: TGTGCCAGCAGCAGGACAGGTTTTACTGAAGCTTTCTTT
CDR3 protein: CASSRTGFTEAFF

V gene: TRBV19
J gene: TRBJ1-1
clone size: -
D gene: -
CDR3 DNA: TGTGCCAGTAGTACTCCGGGATCCGGGAACACTGAAGCTTTCTTT
CDR3 protein: CASSTPGSGNTEAFF

V gene: TRBV19
J gene: TRBJ1-2
clone size: -
D gene: TRBD1
CDR3 DNA: TGTGCCAGTACCCAGGATGGGACAGGGGCCTATGGCTACACCTTC
CDR3 protein: CASTQDGTGAYGYTF

V gene: TRBV28
J gene: TRBJ1-1
clone size: -
D gene: -
CDR3 DNA: TGTGCCAGCAGTTTACCCTTAGACAGGAACACTGAAGCTTTCTTT
CDR3 protein: CASSLPLDRNTEAFF

V gene: TRBV14
J gene: TRBJ1-2
clone size: -
D gene: -
CDR3 DNA: TGTGCCAGCAGCCAAGTCGACAGTCGCTATGGCTACACCTTC
CDR3 protein: CASSQVDSRYGYTF

V gene: TRBV6-5
J gene: TRBJ1-3
clone size: -
D gene: TRBD1
CDR3 DNA: TGTGCCAGCAGTTTACAGGGGGCCTTCCGAAACACCATATATTTT
CDR3 protein: CASSLQGAFRNTIYF

V gene: TRBV11-3
J gene: TRBJ2-2
clone size: -
D gene: TRBD2
CDR3 DNA: TGTGCCAGCACCAGGACTAGCGGGGGCCCGACCGGGGAGCTGTTTTTT
CDR3 protein: CASTRTSGGPTGELFF

V gene: TRBV15
J gene: TRBJ2-4
clone size: -
D gene: -
CDR3 DNA: TGTGCCACCAGCATCCCCATGGCCTTAAACATTCAGTACTTC
CDR3 protein: CATSIPMALNIQYF

V gene: TRBV27
J gene: TRBJ2-2
clone size: -
D gene: -
CDR3 DNA: TGTGCCAGCAGTTTGGGGGGTAGGACCGGGGAGCTGTTTTTT
CDR3 protein: CASSLGGRTGELFF

V gene: TRBV6-2/TRBV6-3
J gene: TRBJ2-2
clone size: -
D gene: TRBD2
CDR3 DNA: TGTGCCAGCAGTTACGTGGGCGGGGGTTATACCGGGGAGCTGTTTTTT
CDR3 protein: CASSYVGGGYTGELFF

V gene: TRBV18
J gene: TRBJ2-3
clone size: -
D gene: -
CDR3 DNA: TGTGCCAGCTCATCTGGGCATCGTGGCACAGATACGCAGTATTTT
CDR3 protein: CASSSGHRGTDTQYF

V gene: TRBV6-1
J gene: TRBJ2-1
clone size: -
D gene: TRBD2
CDR3 DNA: TGTGCCAGCAGTGAAGGGACGGGGGGTTTCGTTAATGAGCAGTTCTTC
CDR3 protein: CASSEGTGGFVNEQFF

V gene: TRBV28
J gene: TRBJ1-5
clone size: -
D gene: -
CDR3 DNA: TGTGCCAGCAGTCGGACCCAGGGGATCAATCAGCCCCAGCATTTT
CDR3 protein: CASSRTQGINQPQHF

V gene: TRBV7-9
J gene: TRBJ2-7
clone size: -
D gene: TRBD1
CDR3 DNA: TGTGCCAGCAGCCCCGGAGGACAGGGGAAAGACGAGCAGTACTTC
CDR3 protein: CASSPGGQGKDEQYF

V gene: TRBV4-1
J gene: TRBJ2-3
clone size: -
D gene: TRBD2
CDR3 DNA: TGCGCCAGCAGCCAAGATTGGGGACTAGCGGGGGGGAAAGATACGCAGTATTTT
CDR3 protein: CASSQDWGLAGGKDTQYF

V gene: TRBV18
J gene: TRBJ2-7
clone size: once
D gene: TRBD1
CDR3 DNA: TGTGCCAGCTCACCACTGGGACAGGCCTACGAGCAGTACTTC
CDR3 protein: CASSPLGQAYEQYF

V gene: TRBV5-1
J gene: TRBJ1-6
clone size: -
D gene: TRBD1
CDR3 DNA: TGCGCCAGCAGCTTGGCCGGGACAGGGAATTCACCCCTCCACTTT
CDR3 protein: CASSLAGTGNSPLHF

V gene: TRBV5-4
J gene: TRBJ2-2
clone size: -
D gene: -
CDR3 DNA: TGTGCCAGCAGCCCGACAGTACGCCTCAACACCGGGGAGCTGTTTTTT
CDR3 protein: CASSPTVRLNTGELFF

V gene: TRBV6-5
J gene: TRBJ1-6
clone size: -
D gene: -
CDR3 DNA: TGTGCCAGCACCTACAATTCACCCCTCCACTTT
CDR3 protein: CASTYNSPLHF

V gene: TRBV5-1
J gene: TRBJ1-1
clone size: -
D gene: -
CDR3 DNA: TGCGCCAGCACAAGGGACTGGGGGGACACTGAAGCTTTCTTT
CDR3 protein: CASTRDWGDTEAFF

V gene: TRBV23-1
J gene: TRBJ1-4
clone size: -
D gene: -
CDR3 DNA: TGCGCCAGCAGTCACCGCGACAGAAATGAAAAACTGTTTTTT
CDR3 protein: CASSHRDRNEKLFF

V gene: TRBV4-1
J gene: TRBJ2-3
clone size: -
D gene: TRBD1
CDR3 DNA: TGCGCCAGCAGCCAAGGACAGGGGGCTCGCACAGATACGCAGTATTTT
CDR3 protein: CASSQGQGARTDTQYF

V gene: TRBV6-4
J gene: TRBJ1-1
clone size: -
D gene: -
CDR3 DNA: TGTGCCAGCAGTGACACGGACGGGAACTCTGAAGCTTTCTTT
CDR3 protein: CASSDTDGNSEAFF

V gene: TRBV3-1/TRBV3-2
J gene: TRBJ2-1
clone size: -
D gene: -
CDR3 DNA: TGTGCCAGCAGCCACCGACTACACAATGAGCAGTTCTTC
CDR3 protein: CASSHRLHNEQFF

V gene: TRBV3-1/TRBV3-2
J gene: TRBJ2-1
clone size: -
D gene: TRBD1
CDR3 DNA: TGTGCCAGCAGCCGGACAGGGGCGACTTCCAATGAGCAGTTCTTC
CDR3 protein: CASSRTGATSNEQFF

V gene: TRBV5-5
J gene: TRBJ1-4
clone size: -
D gene: -
CDR3 DNA: TGTGCCAGCAGCCCTAGGGGGTCAAGTGAAAAACTGTTTTTT
CDR3 protein: CASSPRGSSEKLFF

V gene: TRBV19
J gene: TRBJ2-1
clone size: -
D gene: TRBD1
CDR3 DNA: TGTGCCAGTAGTATGCCGACAGGGGGGGTTTACAATGAGCAGTTCTTC
CDR3 protein: CASSMPTGGVYNEQFF

V gene: TRBV18
J gene: TRBJ2-4
clone size: -
D gene: TRBD1
CDR3 DNA: TGTGCCAGCTCACCCGGGACAGGGGGCGACAAAAACATTCAGTACTTC
CDR3 protein: CASSPGTGGDKNIQYF

V gene: TRBV10-1
J gene: TRBJ1-4
clone size: -
D gene: -
CDR3 DNA: TGCGCCAGCAGTGAGGGTAACAGCGCGGGGGCATCCAATGAAAAACTGTTTTTT
CDR3 protein: CASSEGNSAGASNEKLFF

V gene: TRBV28
J gene: TRBJ1-5
clone size: -
D gene: -
CDR3 DNA: TGTGCCAGCAGCCCCGCGGGGCCCGGGAGCAATCAGCCCCAGCATTTT
CDR3 protein: CASSPAGPGSNQPQHF

V gene: TRBV5-1
J gene: TRBJ2-3
clone size: -
D gene: TRBD1
CDR3 DNA: TGCGCCAGCAGCCTCGGACAGGCAGATACGCAGTATTTT
CDR3 protein: CASSLGQADTQYF

V gene: TRBV29-1
J gene: TRBJ2-7
clone size: -
D gene: -
CDR3 DNA: TGCAGCGTTGTTAATAGGACTGCCCCCTACGAGCAGTACTTC
CDR3 protein: CSVVNRTAPYEQYF

V gene: TRBV9
J gene: TRBJ1-2
clone size: -
D gene: -
CDR3 DNA: TGTGCCAGCAGCGTAGATTGGGCGAACTATGGCTACACCTTC
CDR3 protein: CASSVDWANYGYTF